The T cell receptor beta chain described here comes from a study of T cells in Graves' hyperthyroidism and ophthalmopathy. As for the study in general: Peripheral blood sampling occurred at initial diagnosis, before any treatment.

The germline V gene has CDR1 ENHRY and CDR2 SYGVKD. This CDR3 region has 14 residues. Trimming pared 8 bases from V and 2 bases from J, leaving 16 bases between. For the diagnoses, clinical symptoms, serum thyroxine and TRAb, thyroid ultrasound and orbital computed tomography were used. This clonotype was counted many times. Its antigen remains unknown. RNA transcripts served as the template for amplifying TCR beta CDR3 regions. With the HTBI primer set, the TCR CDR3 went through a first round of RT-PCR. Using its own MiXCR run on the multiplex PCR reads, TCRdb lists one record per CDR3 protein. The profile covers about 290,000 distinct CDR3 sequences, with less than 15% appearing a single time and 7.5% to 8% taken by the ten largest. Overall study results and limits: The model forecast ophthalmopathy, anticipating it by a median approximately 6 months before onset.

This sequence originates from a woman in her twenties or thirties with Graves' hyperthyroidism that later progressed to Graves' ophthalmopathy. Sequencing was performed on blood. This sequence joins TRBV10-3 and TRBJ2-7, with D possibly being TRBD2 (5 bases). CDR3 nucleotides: TGTGCCATCCGAGCCGCGAGGGATCCCTACGAGCAGTACTTC. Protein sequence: CAIRAARDPYEQYF.